The 20 T cell receptor beta chains reported below all come from one sample, sequenced in a study of immune characteristics of hereditary and idiopathic chronic pancreatitis. Patients undergoing total pancreatectomy with islet autotransplantation (TPIAT) were the source of the chronic pancreatitis pancreas tissue. Library preparation used the immunoSEQ multiplex PCR assay. TCRdb holds this immuneACCESS table with in-frame rearrangements only. Some clones are missing; in checked studies, unresolved V genes explain under half, and the rest has no known cause. Across this sample there are about 14,000 clones, with less than 85% seen only once. Of the sample, 13% to 15% falls within the top ten clones. Material for sequencing was pancreas tissue with hereditary chronic pancreatitis. These receptors were obtained from a human donor with chronic pancreatitis.

The rearrangement links TRBV5-1 to TRBJ2-4; possibly TRBD1 for D (5 bases). CDR1 is SGHRS, CDR2 YFSETQ, per germline. The CDR3 is 13 residues long. Trimming took off 4 bases at V and 5 bases at J, with 10 bases between the two ends. CDR3 residues: CASSVQGQNIQYF. CDR3 nucleotides: TGCGCCAGCAGCGTGCAGGGCCAAAACATTCAGTACTTC.

The V call is TRBV5-4, the J call TRBJ1-4, with 9 bases aligning to TRBD1. The CDR3 is made up of 14 amino acids. Germline trimming cut 5 bases from V and 8 bases from J; bases unmatched to any gene: 7. Germline-derived CDR1 and CDR2 are SGHNT and YYREEE (reference sequence). In DNA, the CDR3 is TGTGCCAGCAGTCAACAGGGGGCCGTGGAAAAACTGTTTTTT. The encoded protein is CASSQQGAVEKLFF.

This chain uses TRBV15 with TRBJ1-2; possible D gene TRBD1, 6 bases. Trimming took 5 bases from V and 4 from J, leaving 14 bases between them. The CDR3 totals 14 residues. Germline V lookup: CDR1 LNHNV, CDR2 YYDKDF (reference sequence). For the CDR3, the DNA is TGTGCCACCAGCCACAGGGACCGGGCCTATGGCTACACCTTC. Its protein is CATSHRDRAYGYTF.

V gene TRBV6-5 combines with J gene TRBJ1-2; D unresolved. This CDR3 has 13 residues. Trimming left V 5 bases short and J 4 bases short, with 11 bases between. Germline values: CDR1 MNHEY, CDR2 SVGAGI. The chain's CDR3 is CASSPPGGYGYTF. The CDR3 DNA reads as TGTGCCAGCAGTCCCCCGGGCGGCTATGGCTACACCTTC.

The chain is built from TRBV5-1 and TRBJ2-7, with unresolved D. V gave up 3 bases and J gave up 2 bases, with 21 bases separating them. The germline gives CDR1 SGHRS, CDR2 YFSETQ. This CDR3 region has 17 residues. CDR3 coding DNA: TGCGCCAGCAGCTGGGGTATCGGGCGTCCGACTGCCTACGAGCAGTACTTC. Amino acids: CASSWGIGRPTAYEQYF.

The chain couples TRBV12-3 or TRBV12-4 to TRBJ1-2, with a weak D call TRBD1 (5 bases). Trimming cost V 2 bases and J 6 bases, with 10 bases left between them. CDR3 length equals 13 residues. This CDR3 reads CASSLRGENGYTF. The CDR3 coding sequence is TGTGCCAGCAGTTTAAGAGGGGAGAATGGCTACACCTTC.

The V gene is TRBV19, the J gene TRBJ1-5; D is undetermined. This CDR3 is built from 14 residues. Between the trimmed V and J ends, which lost 10 bases and 1 base, there was a span of 14 bases. CDR1 is LNHDA and CDR2 is SQIVND in the germline V gene (reference sequence). The DNA of the CDR3 is TGTGCCACTTCGGCCGGGTACAGCAATCAGCCCCAGCATTTT. Translation: CATSAGYSNQPQHF.

This clone was found a few times. The CDR3: CASSPVSETQYF. CDR3 coding DNA: TGCGCCAGCAGCCCGGTATCTGAGACCCAGTACTTC. V usage is TRBV5-1 and J usage is TRBJ2-5; the D is unclear. Trimming removed 4 bases from V and 5 bases from J, with 9 bases in between. Germline CDR1 reads SGHRS; CDR2 reads YFSETQ. The CDR3 length is 12 residues.

This clone was counted once. The chain carries TRBV5-8 and TRBJ2-5, with D unclear. Germline lookup yields CDR1 SGHTS and CDR2 YDEGEE. Trimming pared 7 bases from V and 11 bases from J, leaving 21 bases between. CDR3 length: 13 residues. CDR3 amino acids: CASEPLFGLQQYF. In DNA, the CDR3 is TGTGCCAGCGAGCCCCTTTTCGGGTTGCAGCAGTACTTC.

This chain uses TRBV28 with TRBJ1-1, with 8 bases fitting TRBD1. CDR3 size: 14 residues. From germline, CDR1 is MDHEN and CDR2 SYDVKM. After removal of 1 base from V and 10 bases from J, the junction contained 8 bases not matched to a gene. This chain's CDR3 is CASSLLAGGSSAFF. The CDR3 region has the DNA TGTGCCAGCAGTTTATTAGCAGGGGGCAGTTCAGCTTTCTTT.

V usage is TRBV29-1 and J usage is TRBJ1-2, with 9 bases fitting TRBD1. Unmatched junction bases numbered 7, after V lost 6 bases and J lost 2 bases. The CDR3 sequence is 14 residues long. Germline V gives CDR1 SQVTM, CDR2 ANQGSEA. CDR3 DNA: TGCAGCGTAACGACAGGGGGACCAAACTATGGCTACACCTTC. Translating it yields CSVTTGGPNYGYTF.

The chain couples TRBV7-9 to TRBJ1-1, with D unclear. Germline CDR1 is SEHNR and CDR2 is FQNEAQ (reference sequence). There are 15 residues in the CDR3. V lost 0 bases and J lost 1, with 9 bases in between. CDR3 in amino acids: CASSLAPTGNTEAFF. CDR3 DNA: TGTGCCAGCAGCTTAGCGCCGACGGGGAACACTGAAGCTTTCTTT.

The chain combines TRBV10-1 with TRBJ2-1; 7 nucleotides agree with TRBD2. Germline CDR1 reads WNHNN; CDR2 reads SYGVQD (reference sequence). This CDR3 comprises 16 residues. The ends lost 11 bases at V and 2 bases at J; junction bases unmatched: 15. In nucleotides, the CDR3 is TGCGCCTGTGGGGGGGGGACCTTCCGCCCCTACAATGAGCAGTTCTTC. Protein: CACGGGTFRPYNEQFF.

The rearrangement links TRBV2 to TRBJ1-5, with D unclear. The V gene's germline CDR1 is SNHLY and CDR2 FYNNEI. V lost 7 bases to trimming and J lost 2 bases, with 9 bases between them. This CDR3 is built from 13 residues. The CDR3 region is CASMGERNQPQHF. DNA for the CDR3: TGTGCCAGCATGGGAGAGCGCAATCAGCCCCAGCATTTT. Drawing the rest from reference TRBV2 and TRBJ1-5, the complete variable domain is EPEVTQTPSHQVTQMGQEVILRCVPISNHLYFYWYRQILGQKVEFLVSFYNNEISEKSEIFDDQFSVERPDGSNFTLKIRSTKLEDSAMYFCASMGERNQPQHFGDGTRLSIL.

The chain joins TRBV7-9 to TRBJ1-2, with D tentatively TRBD1 (5 bases). V lost 1 base, J lost 5 bases, and 8 bases lay in between. Germline values: CDR1 SEHNR, CDR2 FQNEAQ (reference sequence). CDR3 length: 13 amino acids. The CDR3 nucleotides read TGTGCCAGCAGCTTAGGGGCAGGGTATGGCTACACCTTC. Translated: CASSLGAGYGYTF.

The genes are TRBV18 and TRBJ2-7; a possible D gene is TRBD2 (5 bases). V was pared by 3 bases and J by 3 bases, with 9 bases between. CDR1 and CDR2 (germline): KGHSH, LQKENI. The CDR3 length is 13 residues. CDR3: CASSPYEGYEQYF. In DNA form, the CDR3 reads TGTGCCAGCTCACCTTATGAGGGCTACGAGCAGTACTTC.

This clone was counted only a few times. The chain employs TRBV28 and TRBJ2-5; D possibly uses TRBD1 or TRBD2 (5 bases each). Germline V gene sequence: CDR1 MDHEN, CDR2 SYDVKM. This CDR3 is built from 14 residues. The V gene lost 4 bases and the J gene lost 4 bases, with 13 bases spanning the gap. In DNA, the CDR3 is TGTGCCAGCAGTTCCCCTCGAGGGGTAGAGACCCAGTACTTC. It specifies CASSSPRGVETQYF. Combining the CDR3 with reference TRBV28 and TRBJ2-5 gives the whole variable domain DVKVTQSSRYLVKRTGEKVFLECVQDMDHENMFWYRQDPGLGLRLIYFSYDVKMKEKGDIPEGYSVSREKKERFSLILESASTNQTSMYLCASSSPRGVETQYFGPGTRLLVL.

The chain uses TRBV11-1 and TRBJ1-4; no reliable D call. The germline V gene has CDR1 SGHAT and CDR2 FQDESV (reference sequence). The CDR3 extends over 14 amino acids. The V end lost 4 bases, the J end lost 3 bases, and 9 bases lay between the germline ends. The CDR3, as DNA: TGTGCCAGCAGCTCCCGATCGGCTAATGAAAAACTGTTTTTT. Translation: CASSSRSANEKLFF.

The chain carries TRBV6-5 and TRBJ1-2; D unclear. Trimming pared 0 bases from V and 6 bases from J, leaving 8 bases between. This CDR3 spans 13 amino acids. Per the germline V gene, CDR1 is MNHEY and CDR2 is SVGAGI. The DNA for the CDR3 is TGTGCCAGCAGTTACTCCCAGGATAATGGCTACACCTTC. This encodes CASSYSQDNGYTF.

A remark on this clone: The identical CDR3 is also encoded by other nucleotide sequences in the sample. V usage is TRBV6-4 and J usage is TRBJ2-6; D remains unclear. The CDR3 is made up of 14 amino acids. Trimming pared 6 bases from V and 0 bases from J, leaving 6 bases between. Germline V gene sequence: CDR1 MRHNA, CDR2 SNTAGT. DNA of the CDR3: TGTGCCAGCAGCGACAACTCTGGGGCCAACGTCCTGACTTTC. It encodes CASSDNSGANVLTF.